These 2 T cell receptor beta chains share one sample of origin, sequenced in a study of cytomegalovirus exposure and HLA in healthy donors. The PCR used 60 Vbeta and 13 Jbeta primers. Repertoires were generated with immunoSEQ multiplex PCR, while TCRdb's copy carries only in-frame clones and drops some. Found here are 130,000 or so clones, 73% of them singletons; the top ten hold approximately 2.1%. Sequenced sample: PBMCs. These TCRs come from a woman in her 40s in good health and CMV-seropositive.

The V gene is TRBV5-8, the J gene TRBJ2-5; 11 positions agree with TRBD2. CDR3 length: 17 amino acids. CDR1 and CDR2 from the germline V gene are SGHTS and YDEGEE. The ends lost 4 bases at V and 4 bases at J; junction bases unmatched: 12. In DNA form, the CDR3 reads TGTGCCAGCAGCCCGGGCCTAGCGGGGGGTGTGAGAGAGACCCAGTACTTC. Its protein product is CASSPGLAGGVRETQYF.

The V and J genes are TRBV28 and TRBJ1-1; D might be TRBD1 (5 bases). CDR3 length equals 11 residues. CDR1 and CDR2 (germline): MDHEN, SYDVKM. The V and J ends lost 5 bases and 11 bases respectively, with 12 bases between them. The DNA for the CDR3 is TGTGCCAGCAGTCCAAGGGGAAAGGCTTTCTTT. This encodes CASSPRGKAFF. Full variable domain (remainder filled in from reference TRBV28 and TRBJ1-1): DVKVTQSSRYLVKRTGEKVFLECVQDMDHENMFWYRQDPGLGLRLIYFSYDVKMKEKGDIPEGYSVSREKKERFSLILESASTNQTSMYLCASSPRGKAFFGQGTRLTVV.